A selection of T cell receptor beta chains follows, all from one sample in a study of human T cells and chemical hapten exposure. TCRdb ran MiXCR on the reads and lists one entry per CDR3 protein. The sample holds 100,000 to 150,000 distinct CDR3 sequences, about 7.7% seen once. Sequencing was performed on whole blood. Receptors were obtained from a human donor in good health. Some clones in this sample may be carry-over from other donors' samples. CDR3s include the opening cysteine and the closing phenylalanine or tryptophan. Each record gives: D gene, J gene, V gene, clone size, CDR3 DNA, CDR3 protein. The D gene is left open where the match is weak. Clone size is stated in some rows and not others, as once, few, many or a class when expanded.

d_call: TRBD2
j_call: TRBJ2-2
v_call: TRBV12-3/TRBV12-4
clone_size: many
cdr3_nt: TGTGCCAGCAGCCCGGGACTAGCGGAGAACACCGGGGAGCTGTTTTTT
cdr3_aa: CASSPGLAENTGELFF

d_call: .
j_call: TRBJ2-7
v_call: TRBV5-1
clone_size: .
cdr3_nt: TGCGCCAGCAGCTTGGCCCCGGATTCGGGGCAGTACTTC
cdr3_aa: CASSLAPDSGQYF

d_call: TRBD2
j_call: TRBJ2-3
v_call: TRBV14
clone_size: .
cdr3_nt: TGTGCCAGCAGCCAAACTCCCTTAGCGGGGGCCTTGGGAGATACGCAGTATTTT
cdr3_aa: CASSQTPLAGALGDTQYF

d_call: TRBD1
j_call: TRBJ1-4
v_call: TRBV4-2
clone_size: .
cdr3_nt: TGTGCCAGCAGCCAAGTGGTCGGGACAGGGGATTCGTCTAATGAAAAACTGTTTTTT
cdr3_aa: CASSQVVGTGDSSNEKLFF

d_call: TRBD2
j_call: TRBJ2-3
v_call: TRBV27
clone_size: many
cdr3_nt: TGTGCCAGCAGTACCCGGACTAGCGGTACAGATACGCAGTATTTT
cdr3_aa: CASSTRTSGTDTQYF

d_call: .
j_call: TRBJ1-2
v_call: TRBV7-3
clone_size: many
cdr3_nt: TGTGCCAGCAGCTTGGGCAATCAGGATGGCTACACCTTC
cdr3_aa: CASSLGNQDGYTF

d_call: .
j_call: TRBJ1-2
v_call: TRBV6-1
clone_size: .
cdr3_nt: TGTGCCAGCAGTGATGGACAAGGCTATGGCTACACCTTC
cdr3_aa: CASSDGQGYGYTF

d_call: .
j_call: TRBJ2-2
v_call: TRBV6-5
clone_size: .
cdr3_nt: TGTGCCAGCAGTTACTCGGAATACACCGGGGAGCTGTTTTTT
cdr3_aa: CASSYSEYTGELFF

d_call: TRBD1
j_call: TRBJ1-2
v_call: TRBV28
clone_size: once
cdr3_nt: TGTGCCAGCAGTTTAGAAACAGGGGTCGGCTATGGCTACACCTTC
cdr3_aa: CASSLETGVGYGYTF

d_call: TRBD1
j_call: TRBJ1-5
v_call: TRBV7-8
clone_size: many
cdr3_nt: TGTGCCAGCAGCTTAGGAGTCGGGACAGGTGGGCCCCAGCATTTT
cdr3_aa: CASSLGVGTGGPQHF

d_call: TRBD2
j_call: TRBJ2-1
v_call: TRBV6-1
clone_size: many
cdr3_nt: TGTGCCAGCAAGATAGCGGGAGGGTCCCCCTACAATGAGCAGTTCTTC
cdr3_aa: CASKIAGGSPYNEQFF

d_call: .
j_call: TRBJ1-2
v_call: TRBV7-9
clone_size: .
cdr3_nt: TGTGCCAGCAGCGACGGCTATGGCTACACCTTC
cdr3_aa: CASSDGYGYTF

d_call: TRBD1
j_call: TRBJ2-3
v_call: TRBV5-4
clone_size: few
cdr3_nt: TGTGCCAGCAGCACAGGGGTCTGGGGCACAGATACGCAGTATTTT
cdr3_aa: CASSTGVWGTDTQYF

d_call: .
j_call: TRBJ1-5
v_call: TRBV6-1
clone_size: many
cdr3_nt: TGTGCCAGCAGTGTCCTCAGGACGGATTATAGCAATCAGCCCCAGCATTTT
cdr3_aa: CASSVLRTDYSNQPQHF

d_call: TRBD1
j_call: TRBJ1-6
v_call: TRBV7-2
clone_size: many
cdr3_nt: TGTGCCAGCAGCTTAGGGGGACAGTCTAGCTCCTATAATTCACCCCTCCACTTT
cdr3_aa: CASSLGGQSSSYNSPLHF

d_call: .
j_call: TRBJ1-1
v_call: TRBV9
clone_size: many
cdr3_nt: TGTGCCAGCAGCGTCCGGGACCAGAACACTGAAGCTTTCTTT
cdr3_aa: CASSVRDQNTEAFF

d_call: .
j_call: TRBJ2-1
v_call: TRBV7-9
clone_size: many
cdr3_nt: TGTGCCAGCAGTTTAGGGGGTGGCCCCTACAATGAGCAGTTCTTC
cdr3_aa: CASSLGGGPYNEQFF

d_call: .
j_call: TRBJ1-5
v_call: TRBV4-3
clone_size: many
cdr3_nt: TGCGCCAGCAGCCAACGGGGGTTCGGTCAGCCCCAGCATTTT
cdr3_aa: CASSQRGFGQPQHF

d_call: TRBD1
j_call: TRBJ2-4
v_call: TRBV28
clone_size: few
cdr3_nt: TGTGCCAGCAGCCGATCAGGGGAGACAGGGAGAGGTATGCAGTACTTC
cdr3_aa: CASSRSGETGRGMQYF

d_call: TRBD2
j_call: TRBJ2-3
v_call: TRBV24-1
clone_size: .
cdr3_nt: TGTGCCACCAGTGACCGGACTAGCCACACAGATACGCAGTATTTT
cdr3_aa: CATSDRTSHTDTQYF

d_call: .
j_call: TRBJ1-4
v_call: TRBV6-8
clone_size: many
cdr3_nt: TGTGCCAGCAGTTACTCGAGCGTCGGCCGCGTTAATGAAAAACTGTTTTTT
cdr3_aa: CASSYSSVGRVNEKLFF

d_call: .
j_call: TRBJ2-2
v_call: TRBV7-3
clone_size: .
cdr3_nt: TGTGCCAGCAGCCCCCTTAATGACGGGGAGCTGTTTTTT
cdr3_aa: CASSPLNDGELFF

d_call: TRBD2
j_call: TRBJ2-7
v_call: TRBV29-1
clone_size: .
cdr3_nt: TGCAGTATCGAGGGGACTAGCGGATACGAGCAGTACTTC
cdr3_aa: CSIEGTSGYEQYF

d_call: .
j_call: TRBJ1-6
v_call: TRBV6-6
clone_size: many
cdr3_nt: TGTGCCAGCAGTCTGTTGGGACATCAGGGAAATGGGGATTCACCCCTCCACTTT
cdr3_aa: CASSLLGHQGNGDSPLHF

d_call: .
j_call: TRBJ2-7
v_call: TRBV28
clone_size: .
cdr3_nt: TGTGCCAGCAGGCCGGGACACAACTCCGAGCAGTACTTC
cdr3_aa: CASRPGHNSEQYF

d_call: .
j_call: TRBJ1-1
v_call: TRBV6-6
clone_size: few
cdr3_nt: TGTGCCAGCAGTTACTCTGGCAGGGGAGCCACTGAAGCTTTCTTT
cdr3_aa: CASSYSGRGATEAFF

d_call: .
j_call: TRBJ2-3
v_call: TRBV2
clone_size: few
cdr3_nt: TGTGCCAGCAGATCCCTAGCGTATAGCACAGATACGCAGTATTTT
cdr3_aa: CASRSLAYSTDTQYF

d_call: TRBD1
j_call: TRBJ1-5
v_call: TRBV7-9
clone_size: few
cdr3_nt: TGTGCCAGCAGCCGGGACAGTAGCAATCAGCCCCAGCATTTT
cdr3_aa: CASSRDSSNQPQHF

d_call: .
j_call: TRBJ2-1
v_call: TRBV10-3
clone_size: few
cdr3_nt: TGTGCCATCTCCGAGGGAAGCTCCTACAATGAGCAGTTCTTC
cdr3_aa: CAISEGSSYNEQFF

d_call: TRBD1
j_call: TRBJ2-3
v_call: TRBV6-2/TRBV6-3
clone_size: .
cdr3_nt: TGTGCCAGCAGCCAAAGACAGGGTGAAGTCCCAGATACGCAGTATTTT
cdr3_aa: CASSQRQGEVPDTQYF

d_call: .
j_call: TRBJ1-3
v_call: TRBV18
clone_size: few
cdr3_nt: TGTGCCAGCTCACCGTTCCCGAATTCGTCTGGAAACACCATATATTTT
cdr3_aa: CASSPFPNSSGNTIYF